This T cell receptor (beta chain) is drawn from a study of PD-L1 blockade in urothelial cancer. The overall study: Prior regimens of chemotherapy numbered 0 to 3 per patient. Investigators checked blood 3 weeks (second dose) and 6 weeks after treatment start.

Sample time point: pretreatment peripheral blood. Patients had urothelial carcinoma that was locally advanced or metastatic. Anywhere from 1 to 8 samples came from each patient, spanning pretreatment and on-treatment. TCRdb's copy holds only in-frame clones and misses some; the assay was immunoSEQ multiplex PCR. The data hold over 45,000 clones, with about 86% observed a single time. Sequenced material: PBMCs, taken around atezolizumab (anti-PD-L1) treatment. The TCR originated in a man in his fifties or sixties with urothelial cancer.

The CDR3 DNA sequence: TGTGCCAGCAGTTACCTACGGACAGGGGGACAAGAGACCCAGTACTTC. This codes for CASSYLRTGGQETQYF. The genes are TRBV6-5 and TRBJ2-5, with 10 bases matching TRBD1. After removal of 2 bases from V and 2 bases from J, the junction contained 5 bases not matched to a gene. The CDR3 totals 16 residues. Germline values: CDR1 MNHEY, CDR2 SVGAGI.